What follows is one T cell receptor beta chain and its context. Only one count was recorded for this clone. What this receptor recognizes is not known. Within one base of it there is no much larger clone, and no base qualities were kept. The method was the immunoSEQ multiplex PCR assay. This is the immuneACCESS table as TCRdb keeps it, with only in-frame sequences that have V and J called. A part of the clones is gone; compared with another copy, unresolved V genes explain less than half, and the rest is unexplained. The sample includes 60,000 to 65,000 clones, with roughly 85% observed a single time. Of the sample, roughly 6% is held by the ten largest clones. The CDR1 and CDR2 encoded by the germline V gene (reference sequence) are LNHDA and SQIVND. Relative to germline, V is missing 5 bases and J is missing 5 bases, with 3 bases of the junction outside any gene match. The CDR3 runs 12 residues from the cysteine to the phenylalanine. Just the 36-base CDR3 DNA is kept, in frame starting at base 1.

This specimen belongs to a study of control samples from healthy donors and cancer patients (dated by TCRdb to 2020 to 2022). This receptor was obtained from a man aged 35-49 years in good health. The sequence links TRBV19 to TRBJ2-7, with 7 middle bases fitting TRBD1. Sample: blood. DNA sequence: TGTGCCAGTAGTCCCGACAGGGACGAGCAGTACTTC. Its product reads: CASSPDRDEQYF.